Listed here is a single T cell receptor (beta chain). Which antigen it targets is not known. Per-nucleotide qualities are absent, and no much larger clonotype sits a single base away. V loses 2 bases of germline sequence and J loses 6 bases, and the interval between the two ends is 7 bases. Taken from the germline V gene (reference sequence), the CDR1 and CDR2 loops are SEHNR and FQNEAQ. Its CDR3 holds 13 amino acids, cysteine through phenylalanine. CDR3 DNA is the only sequence kept; it has 39 bases, read in frame from the first base. Libraries were built with the immunoSEQ multiplex PCR assay. Sourced from immuneACCESS, this table was stored by TCRdb with only in-frame sequences that have V and J called. A share of the clones is absent; for the studies checked, an unresolved V gene accounts for under half, and the remainder has no known explanation. For this sample the table gives 68,000 or so clones, of which 85% to 95% were detected only once. Over 2.5% of the sample belongs to the ten largest clones.

The sample is drawn from a study of T cells after somatic rescue of genetic block (dated by TCRdb to about 2020). With regard to the full study: The study assessed how robust, over the long term, a T-cell system was when the system had developed through somatic rescue of a genetic block in T-cell development.

The clonotype originates from a man in his forties. Recombination linked TRBV7-9 to TRBJ2-2; a tentative D match to TRBD2 spans 5 bases. Input material: peripheral blood mononuclear cells (PBMCs). DNA sequence: TGTGCCAGCAGCTTATGGGAGTCCGGGGAGCTGTTTTTT. It codes for CASSLWESGELFF.